The 16 T cell receptor beta chains below were found in one sample sequenced in a study of T cells in Graves' hyperthyroidism and ophthalmopathy. Amplified TCR beta CDR3 regions came from RNA transcripts. In the first-round RT-PCR of the TCR CDR3, the HTBI primer set was used. TCRdb re-derived calls from the multiplex PCR reads in MiXCR, one entry per CDR3 protein. The sample consists of 400,000 to 550,000 distinct CDR3 sequences, around an eighth of them appearing once. The sequencing sample was made of blood. These receptors were obtained from a young woman with Graves' hyperthyroidism.

The table lists this clonotype with many counts. The DNA for the CDR3 is TGTGCCATCAGTGAGTCTCTAGCGGGAGCGGAGACCCAGTACTTC. Translation: CAISESLAGAETQYF. V usage is TRBV10-3 and J usage is TRBJ2-5, with 10 positions matching TRBD2. This CDR3 is 15 amino acids long. Germline V gene sequence: CDR1 ENHRY, CDR2 SYGVKD. The junction had 3 bases not matched to a gene; V was cut back by 0 bases and J by 5 bases.

The chain couples TRBV29-1 to TRBJ2-2; D is uncertain. The CDR3 length is 11 residues. The germline V gene encodes CDR1 SQVTM and CDR2 ANQGSEA. Trimming removed 7 bases at V and 7 bases at J, with 10 bases between. The DNA for the CDR3 is TGCAGCGCCAGCGCTGGCGGGGAGCTGTTTTTT. It yields the protein CSASAGGELFF.

At least ten counts were recorded for this clonotype. CDR3 residues: CAWTRDRGPGEQFF. The CDR3 nucleotides are TGTGCCTGGACCCGGGACAGGGGGCCAGGGGAGCAGTTCTTC. V and J are TRBV30 and TRBJ2-1; 12 bases agree with TRBD1. The V and J ends lost 4 bases and 10 bases, in that order; junction bases with no gene match: 8. CDR1 GTSNPN and CDR2 SVGIG come from the germline V gene (reference sequence). This CDR3 has 14 amino acids.

This clonotype was seen many times. The chain combines TRBV12-3 or TRBV12-4 with TRBJ1-2; D not resolved. Trimming pared 5 bases from V and 0 bases from J, leaving 22 bases between. This CDR3 spans 18 amino acids. CDR3 sequence (DNA): TGTGCCAGCAGTCCGGTAGGCCGTGGGCGCGGAGCTAACTATGGCTACACCTTC. It specifies CASSPVGRGRGANYGYTF.

This clonotype was recorded a few times. The rearrangement joins TRBV5-4 to TRBJ1-2, with 10 bases lining up with TRBD1. V trimming: 3 bases; J trimming: 8 bases; junction bases outside the gene matches: 10. CDR3 length: 15 residues. Germline V CDR1 and CDR2: SGHNT, YYREEE (reference sequence). The CDR3 DNA follows: TGTGCCAGCAGCTGGCCGGGACAGGGGATGGGGGGCTACACCTTC. Its translation is CASSWPGQGMGGYTF. Using reference TRBV5-4 and TRBJ1-2 for the parts outside the CDR3, the full variable domain is ETGVTQSPTHLIKTRGQQVTLRCSSQSGHNTVSWYQQALGQGPQFIFQYYREEENGRGNFPPRFSGLQFPNYSSELNVNALELDDSALYLCASSWPGQGMGGYTFGSGTRLTVV.

This clonotype was picked up many times. The V gene is TRBV28, the J gene TRBJ2-7, with a possible D match to TRBD2 (7 bases). In germline, CDR1 is MDHEN, CDR2 SYDVKM. Trimming took off 4 bases at V and 0 bases at J, with 13 bases between the two ends. The CDR3 has 15 residues. As DNA, the CDR3 is TGTGCCAGCAGTTCCGCAGCGGGACACTCCTACGAGCAGTACGTC. Its translation is CASSSAAGHSYEQYV.

Many counts were recorded for this clonotype. The genes are TRBV27 and TRBJ2-1; the match to TRBD2 covers 10 bases. The CDR3 contains 15 residues. V lost 4 bases to trimming and J lost 9 bases; unmatched junction nucleotides: 9. CDR1 is MNHEY and CDR2 is SMNVEV in the germline V gene (reference sequence). The CDR3 here is CASSWASGSIVEQFF. The CDR3 DNA reads as TGTGCCAGCAGTTGGGCTAGCGGGAGTATCGTTGAGCAGTTCTTC.

This clonotype was seen a handful of times. The chain carries TRBV19 and TRBJ2-1, with D possibly matching TRBD2 (5 bases). Germline V lookup: CDR1 LNHDA, CDR2 SQIVND (reference sequence). V dropped 5 bases and J dropped 7 bases, with 15 bases sitting between them. The CDR3 runs to 14 residues. In nucleotides, the CDR3 is TGTGCCAGTAGTGAGTGGGGAACGGGGAATGAGCAGTTCTTC. This gives the protein CASSEWGTGNEQFF.

The chain joins TRBV14 to TRBJ1-2, with TRBD1 as a possible D gene (6 bases). This CDR3 has 18 residues. Trimming pared 0 bases from V and 3 bases from J, leaving 20 bases between. Germline V CDR1 and CDR2: SGHDN, FVKESK. CDR3 amino acids: CASSQDEATGKFHYGYTF. In nucleotides, the CDR3 is TGTGCCAGCAGCCAAGACGAAGCCACAGGGAAGTTCCACTATGGCTACACCTTC.

This clonotype was recorded a few times. The chain employs TRBV10-3 and TRBJ2-3; D remains unclear. Trimming pared 10 bases from V and 4 bases from J, leaving 9 bases between. The germline V gene encodes CDR1 ENHRY and CDR2 SYGVKD. The length of the CDR3 is 11 residues. CDR3 sequence (DNA): TGTGCCACCCTGCAAGCAGATACGCAGTATTTT. Amino acid sequence: CATLQADTQYF.

This clonotype was seen ten or more times. The V and J genes are TRBV2 and TRBJ2-1; D unclear. Germline CDR1 is SNHLY and CDR2 is FYNNEI. V gave up 6 bases and J gave up 2 bases, with 2 bases separating them. CDR3 size: 11 residues. CDR3 nucleotide sequence: TGTGCCAGCAGCGCCTACAATGAGCAGTTCTTC. It codes for CASSAYNEQFF.

This clonotype occurred a few times. The J gene is TRBJ1-2, the V gene TRBV20-1; D uncertain. Per germline, CDR1 DFQATT and CDR2 SNEGSKA (reference sequence). With 2 bases removed from V and 6 bases from J, the gap between germline ends came to 13 bases. The CDR3 has 13 amino acids. CDR3 nucleotide sequence: TGCAGTGCTAGACACTGGAGGGATGATGGCTACACCTTC. This codes for CSARHWRDDGYTF.

At least ten counts were recorded for this clonotype. The CDR3 coding sequence is TGTGCCAGCAGCCCAGGTCCTCTCGAGCAGTACTTC. Protein: CASSPGPLEQYF. This chain links TRBV11-3 with TRBJ2-7; D is unresolved. Germline-derived CDR1 and CDR2 are SGHNT and YENEEA. The CDR3 runs 12 residues. Trimming shortened V by 5 bases and J by 6 bases, and 11 bases separated the two germline ends.

This clonotype came up many times. The chain is built from TRBV12-3 or TRBV12-4 and TRBJ1-4; D call uncertain. The CDR3 is 13 residues long. Trimming stripped 3 bases from V and 5 bases from J, with 7 bases between. CDR3 protein: CASSFRQNEKLFF. The CDR3 region has the DNA TGTGCCAGCAGTTTCAGGCAGAATGAAAAACTGTTTTTT.

The chain links TRBV9 to TRBJ2-3, with TRBD1 matching 7 bases. The CDR3 extends over 16 amino acids. CDR1 is SGDLS and CDR2 is YYNGEE in the germline V gene. V lost 1 base, J lost 0 bases, and 5 bases stayed unmatched. The CDR3 DNA reads TGTGCCAGCAGCGTATTAGGGGGCTCTAGCACAGATACGCAGTATTTT. Protein sequence: CASSVLGGSSTDTQYF.

This clonotype was counted many times. Because the CDR3's place on the DNA is in doubt, the DNA is left out and the CDR3 is given as listed by TCRdb. The chain employs TRBV12-3 or TRBV12-4 and TRBJ1-6. The CDR3 totals 12 residues, both ends included. The CDR3 loop reads CASSSSRSPLHF.